The T cell receptor (beta chain) described here comes from a study of blood T cell repertoires in COVID-19. The repertoire was sequenced with immunoSEQ multiplex PCR; TCRdb's copy has only in-frame clones and lacks some. This sample has under 150,000 clones, with approximately 90% found just once. With 5 bases clipped from V and 5 bases from J, the junction kept 4 bases outside the gene matches. The germline CDR1 and CDR2 sequences are SGHRS and YFSETQ. The CDR3 totals 13 residues. This clonotype was sampled from a human donor in a cohort sampled during active COVID-19. The specimen sequenced was peripheral blood. The chain combines TRBV5-1 with TRBJ2-1; 7 bases map to TRBD1. CDR3: CASSSGTDNEQFF. CDR3 DNA sequence: TGCGCCAGCAGTTCCGGGACAGACAATGAGCAGTTCTTC.